The rows below give T cell receptor beta chains drawn from one sample of a study of T-cell memory formation after mild COVID-19. TCRdb re-called the 5' RACE reads through MiXCR, storing one row per CDR3 protein. This sample yields over 350,000 distinct CDR3 sequences, of which about 16% are seen a single time; 20% to 25% belongs to the top ten. The sequenced sample consisted of PBMCs or a T cell subset sorted from them (not recorded which). The receptors derive from a man aged 18 to 29 who had mild COVID-19 (a few samples of this study predate the infection). Cell type and time point are not known. Both conserved end residues are part of each CDR3. D genes are given only for firm matches. Rows may omit the clone size; those that give it use once, few, many or a size class.

V gene	D gene	clone size	J gene	CDR3 DNA	CDR3 protein
TRBV3-1	-	few	TRBJ2-4	TGTGCCAGCAGCAGTATTAAGAACATTCAGTACTTC	CASSSIKNIQYF
TRBV12-3/TRBV12-4	TRBD1	-	TRBJ1-2	TGTGCCAGCAGTGGGACAGGGGGGGGCTACACCTTC	CASSGTGGGYTF
TRBV11-1	-	-	TRBJ2-1	TGTGCCAGCAGCTTACTTGCGACCAATGAGCAGTTCTTC	CASSLLATNEQFF
TRBV7-8	-	few	TRBJ2-5	TGTGCCAGCATAAGGCACAGGGTATTGAACCAAGAGACCCAGTACTTC	CASIRHRVLNQETQYF
TRBV4-3	TRBD1	few	TRBJ2-3	TGCGCCAGCAGCCAAGGGGACAGGGCGACAGATACGCAGTATTTT	CASSQGDRATDTQYF
TRBV7-9	TRBD1	-	TRBJ1-1	TGTGCCAGCAGCATCGGGACAGCGAACACTGAAGCTTTCTTT	CASSIGTANTEAFF
TRBV20-1	-	few	TRBJ1-3	TGCAGTGCAGAAACGGCCAGCGAAAGAAACACCATATATTTT	CSAETASERNTIYF
TRBV5-1	TRBD2	-	TRBJ2-3	TGCGCCAGCAGCTTGAGTAGCGGGGGGGTTACGCAGTATTTT	CASSLSSGGVTQYF
TRBV20-1	TRBD2	few	TRBJ2-5	TGCAGTGCTAGGAGGCTAGCGGGGGGCCCCCAAGAGACCCAGTACTTC	CSARRLAGGPQETQYF
TRBV4-2	TRBD1	few	TRBJ1-2	TGTGCCAGCAGCCGAACCGGGACAGGGCAAGGCGGCTACACCTTC	CASSRTGTGQGGYTF
TRBV6-6	-	few	TRBJ1-1	TGTGCCAGCAGCAATCCTCCAACAGGGAGGTACACTGAAGCTTTCTTT	CASSNPPTGRYTEAFF
TRBV9	-	few	TRBJ2-3	TGTGCCAGCAGCGTAGGGATTGGAGTGATTACAGATACGCAGTATTTT	CASSVGIGVITDTQYF
TRBV4-3	TRBD2	few	TRBJ2-3	TGCGCCAGCAGCCAAGGGGGACCGGGACTAGCGGGCACAGATACGCAGTATTTT	CASSQGGPGLAGTDTQYF
TRBV20-1	-	-	TRBJ1-1	TGCAGTGCTAGTAATAGTCGGAACACTGAAGCTTTCTTT	CSASNSRNTEAFF
TRBV7-2	-	-	TRBJ1-1	TGTGCCAGCAGCTTCGGACAGCAGGACACTGAAGCTTTCTTT	CASSFGQQDTEAFF
TRBV9	-	-	TRBJ2-7	TGTGCCAGCAGCCCCAAACTATTCTCCTACGAGCAGTACTTC	CASSPKLFSYEQYF
TRBV27	-	-	TRBJ1-5	TGTGCCAGCAGTCTGGGACTTAGCAATCAGCCCCAGCATTTT	CASSLGLSNQPQHF
TRBV5-1	-	-	TRBJ1-4	TGCGCCAGCAGCTTGGCTAGCGGTGGTGAAAAACTGTTTTTT	CASSLASGGEKLFF
TRBV4-2	TRBD2	-	TRBJ2-1	TGTGCCAGCAGCCCCGGACTAGCGGGGGGGCTAAACAATGAGCAGTTCTTC	CASSPGLAGGLNNEQFF
TRBV20-1	-	few	TRBJ2-1	TGCAGTGCTGCGAGAAGATACTCCTACAATGAGCAGTTCTTC	CSAARRYSYNEQFF
TRBV5-1	-	-	TRBJ1-6	TGCGCCAGCAGCATCCTCCCGACAGGCACGGGTTCACCCCTCCACTTT	CASSILPTGTGSPLHF
TRBV5-1	-	-	TRBJ2-4	TGCGCCAGCAGCTTGTGGGGCGAATCTAGAGTAGACATTCAGTACTTC	CASSLWGESRVDIQYF
TRBV5-1	-	many	TRBJ2-3	TGCGCCAGCAGGAGGGTCGGGGGATTGAACACAGATACGCAGTATTTT	CASRRVGGLNTDTQYF
TRBV7-7	TRBD2	many	TRBJ2-5	TGTGCTAGCAGCTTACTAGCGGGGCCCCAAGAGACCCAGTACTTC	CASSLLAGPQETQYF
TRBV10-1	TRBD1	-	TRBJ2-7	TGCGCCAGCAGCGAACCGGGACAGGGCCCCTACGAGCAGTACTTC	CASSEPGQGPYEQYF
TRBV3-1	TRBD1	-	TRBJ2-1	TGTGCCAGCAGCCAAGCAAACAGGGGGAATGAGCAGTTCTTC	CASSQANRGNEQFF
TRBV20-1	-	few	TRBJ2-5	TGCAGTGGGACAGCACACGGGCGAAGCCAAGAGACCCAGTACTTC	CSGTAHGRSQETQYF
TRBV5-5	-	-	TRBJ1-6	TGTGCCAGCAGCCCTCCCGGCTCCTATAATTCACCCCTCCACTTT	CASSPPGSYNSPLHF
TRBV5-1	-	-	TRBJ2-3	TGCGCCAGCAGCTTCTGGGGGCGCACAGATACGCAGTATTTT	CASSFWGRTDTQYF
TRBV28	-	few	TRBJ1-3	TGTGCCAGCAGTTTCGACTTTCGAAACACCATATATTTT	CASSFDFRNTIYF
TRBV10-2	-	few	TRBJ2-7	TGCGCCAGCAGCTGGGGAAACCCCGAGCAGTACTTC	CASSWGNPEQYF
TRBV7-3	TRBD1	-	TRBJ1-6	TGTGCCAGCAGCTTAAAAGGGGGAGGACAGGGTCATTCACCCCTCCACTTT	CASSLKGGGQGHSPLHF
TRBV29-1	-	-	TRBJ1-1	TGCAGCGTTGATCCGTCCGGGACTTGGGGCATGAACACTGAAGCTTTCTTT	CSVDPSGTWGMNTEAFF
TRBV29-1	-	many	TRBJ1-1	TGCAGCGTCGCAGTTATGAACACTGAAGCTTTCTTT	CSVAVMNTEAFF
TRBV12-3/TRBV12-4	TRBD1	-	TRBJ1-1	TGTGCCAGCAGTTTAATTTTAGCGGGGGACAGAGAAGCTTTCTTT	CASSLILAGDREAFF
TRBV5-4	-	-	TRBJ1-4	TGTGCCAGCAGCCACGGGGTGACCACTAATGAAAAACTGTTTTTT	CASSHGVTTNEKLFF
TRBV2	-	few	TRBJ1-5	TGTGCCAGCGGTCAACGGGACGCCTGGAATCAGCCCCAGCATTTT	CASGQRDAWNQPQHF
TRBV18	TRBD2	-	TRBJ2-7	TGTGCCAGCCGGGAGGAGCGGGGGTCCAGCTCCTACGAGCAGTACTTC	CASREERGSSSYEQYF
TRBV29-1	-	-	TRBJ1-2	TGCAGCGTTGAAGATTGGGCAGGAGAGGGCTACACCTTC	CSVEDWAGEGYTF
TRBV7-2	-	-	TRBJ2-1	TGTGCCAGCAGCTTAGCTGGCGCCCATGAGCAGTTCTTC	CASSLAGAHEQFF
TRBV12-3/TRBV12-4	-	few	TRBJ1-6	TGTGCCAGCAGTTTGGGGGTAGGGGTGGACTTT	CASSLGVGVDF
TRBV11-2	TRBD1	few	TRBJ1-2	TGTGCCAGCAGCTTAGGTGGGACAGGGACTAACTATGGCTACACCTTC	CASSLGGTGTNYGYTF
TRBV5-1	-	-	TRBJ1-1	TGCGCCAGCACCCCGGAGGTTATGAACACTGAAGCTTTCTTT	CASTPEVMNTEAFF
TRBV7-8	-	few	TRBJ2-5	TGTGCCAGCAGCTTAGCAGGGGTCGGTATACAAGAGACCCAGTACTTC	CASSLAGVGIQETQYF
TRBV24-1	-	many	TRBJ2-1	TGTGCCACCAGTGATGGTTGGCTAGGGACCTACAATGAGCAGTTCTTC	CATSDGWLGTYNEQFF
TRBV7-2	TRBD2	few	TRBJ2-5	TGTGCCAGCAGCTTAGTGGCTAGCGGGGGGTTACGGCAAGAGACCCAGTACTTC	CASSLVASGGLRQETQYF
TRBV5-5	TRBD1	-	TRBJ1-3	TGTGCCAGCAGCACCCCGGGACAGAGCTCTGGAAACACCATATATTTT	CASSTPGQSSGNTIYF
TRBV6-2/TRBV6-3	-	few	TRBJ1-6	TGTGCCAGCAGTTACTCGGCAAAATTTTCACCCCTCCACTTT	CASSYSAKFSPLHF
TRBV2	-	-	TRBJ2-1	TGTGCCAGCAGTGATTGGGCTCCACCGGCTGAGCAGTTCTTC	CASSDWAPPAEQFF
TRBV20-1	-	few	TRBJ2-1	TGCAGTGCTAGGGGCAGGATATCCTACAATGAGCAGTTCTTC	CSARGRISYNEQFF
TRBV13	-	-	TRBJ1-3	TGTGCCAGCAGCTTGTACGACGGCATTCGAAACACCATATATTTT	CASSLYDGIRNTIYF
TRBV7-9	TRBD1	-	TRBJ2-7	TGTGCCAGCAGCTTCCCCGGGACAGGGACGGTTGGGCAGTACTTC	CASSFPGTGTVGQYF
TRBV15	-	-	TRBJ2-6	TGTGCCACCGCCACCGTCTCTGGGGCCAACGTCCTGACTTTC	CATATVSGANVLTF
TRBV20-1	TRBD2	few	TRBJ2-5	TGCAGTGCTAGAGGCGCTAGCGGGTCGCCCGGGGGGGAAGAGACCCAGTACTTC	CSARGASGSPGGEETQYF
TRBV20-1	TRBD2	few	TRBJ2-1	TGCAGTGCAGCCGGGACTAGCCTCAATGAGCAGTTCTTC	CSAAGTSLNEQFF